This TCR beta chain stems from a study of OX40 agonist ivuxolimab in advanced cancers. To note about this clone: Its antigen remains unknown.

This CDR3 spans 13 amino acids. Deletions cut 2 bases from V and 8 bases from J, with 7 bases between. Germline V gives CDR1 MNHNS, CDR2 SASEGT. General observations from the study: Both blood CD4+ and CD8+ T cells showed clonal growth by week 6 at 0.1 to 3.0 mg/kg.

Sequencing was performed with immunoSEQ multiplex PCR; in TCRdb, only in-frame clones are kept and a portion is missing. The repertoire holds around 100,000 clones, almost 90% seen once, with roughly 0.15% in the top ten. The chain recombines TRBV6-1 with TRBJ1-6; D uncertain. This clonotype originated in an adult with an advanced solid tumor such as melanoma, head and neck, liver or kidney cancer. This specimen consisted of CD4+ or CD8+ T cells sorted from blood, obtained in a trial of the OX40 agonist ivuxolimab. CDR3 nucleotide sequence: TGTGCCAGCAGTGAAAACGGTGATTCACCCCTCCACTTT. This translates into CASSENGDSPLHF.